This T cell receptor (beta chain) was recovered during a study of blood T cell repertoires in COVID-19. Background on the study: Some COVID-19 samples were acute and others convalescent; all came from the United States, Italy and Spain. T cells, B-cell-depleted T cells, or PBMCs provided the cDNA or gDNA that served as material.

The V gene lost 2 bases and the J gene lost 3 bases, with 15 bases spanning the gap. Germline V gene data show CDR1 as SGHDT and CDR2 as YYEEEE. The CDR3 sequence is 16 residues long. In the authors' methods: Nucleated cell number was recorded as an estimate derived from reference gene primer amplification. Produced via immunoSEQ multiplex PCR; TCRdb's table is partial and in-frame only. V, J and clone size were drawn from that table, and D and trimming were deduced from the DNA. Here the sample spans more than 95,000 clones, about 79% being singletons. Sequencing input: peripheral blood. The receptor was isolated from a woman aged 80 or over with active or convalescent COVID-19. The chain recombines TRBV5-6 with TRBJ1-5; TRBD1 might be the D (6 bases). The CDR3 loop reads CASSFWGTHDNQPQHF. CDR3 DNA: TGTGCCAGCAGCTTCTGGGGGACACACGACAATCAGCCCCAGCATTTT. The complete variable domain, with remaining parts taken from reference TRBV5-6 and TRBJ1-5, reads DAGVTQSPTHLIKTRGQQVTLRCSPKSGHDTVSWYQQALGQGPQFIFQYYEEEERQRGNFPDRFSGHQFPNYSSELNVNALLLGDSALYLCASSFWGTHDNQPQHFGDGTRLSIL.